This T cell receptor beta chain was sequenced in a study of blood T cells in healthy people across ages. A second about 6 to 12 cycle PCR used barcoded and J-beta primers. Each cDNA molecule, via a template-switch adaptor with 12 random nucleotides, was tagged. MiXCR was run by TCRdb on the 5' RACE reads, yielding one entry per CDR3 protein. The sample consists of around 940,000 distinct CDR3 sequences, just over 50% of them appearing once. The CDR3 sequence is 16 residues long. The sample holds a few counts of this clonotype. Per individual sample, total RNA of at least 6 micrograms was extracted. This receptor was taken from a woman aged 55 to 70 in good health. The V gene is TRBV21-1, the J gene TRBJ2-3. TRBV21-1 is a pseudogene. Sequenced input: blood. CDR3 sequence: CASSKPKETSTDTQYF. The CDR3 coding sequence is TGTGCCAGCAGCAAGCCAAAAGAGACTAGCACAGATACGCAGTATTTT.